This T cell receptor beta chain was sequenced during a study of PD-1 blockade in classical Hodgkin lymphoma. The study, taken as a whole, reports: No one has yet defined what causes the repertoire differences, which may be disease activity or prior therapy.

There was relapse after autologous stem cell transplantation in every patient, and there was variation in brentuximab vedotin exposure. TCRdb's table, derived via immunoSEQ multiplex PCR, lists solely in-frame clones and lacks some. The repertoire includes about 23,000 clones, roughly 70% of them detected once, and approximately 15% sits in the top ten. V dropped 0 bases and J dropped 2 bases, with 14 bases sitting between them. Germline CDR1 MNHEY, CDR2 SVGAGI. The CDR3 consists of 16 residues. A word on this clone: The antigen is unknown.

The input for sequencing was peripheral blood mononuclear cells (PBMCs), taken at baseline. V gene TRBV6-5 combines with J gene TRBJ2-7; D not certain. The receptor was isolated from a human donor with classical Hodgkin lymphoma. The CDR3 protein is CASSYSLSARPYEQYF. CDR3 DNA sequence: TGTGCCAGCAGTTACTCGCTTTCCGCGCGCCCCTACGAGCAGTACTTC.